Sequencing of this T cell receptor beta chain was carried out in a study of blood T cells in healthy people across ages. Broader study findings: Those diversity estimates obtained from one million T cells were thought to be underestimates.

Every sample had a minimum of 6 million PBMCs isolated. Combining a sample-barcoded 5' primer with a J-beta primer mix, a second PCR ran for roughly 7 to 11 cycles. TCRdb called the 5' RACE reads again in MiXCR, with one record for every CDR3 protein. The data contain 750,000 to 950,000 distinct CDR3 sequences, almost 30% of them singletons. This clonotype was picked up many times. The antigen remains unidentified. V was shortened by 5 bases and J by 5 bases, with 16 bases between the two germline ends. CDR3 length: 14 amino acids. Germline V gives CDR1 MNHEY, CDR2 SMNVEV (reference sequence). The data also belong to a second study, concerning T cells of mothers and their children. That report adds: Each donor was one of three healthy Caucasian mothers or one of their six children. The study obtained over 9 million TCR beta CDR3 reads per mother and around 2.7 million per child.

This chain links TRBV27 with TRBJ2-7, with D perhaps given as TRBD1 or TRBD2 (6 bases each). The material sequenced was blood. This clonotype was obtained from a woman aged 40 to 50 in good health. Here the CDR3 reads CASSVYGGLDEQYF. The CDR3 nucleotides are TGTGCCAGCAGTGTTTATGGGGGGCTTGACGAGCAGTACTTC.